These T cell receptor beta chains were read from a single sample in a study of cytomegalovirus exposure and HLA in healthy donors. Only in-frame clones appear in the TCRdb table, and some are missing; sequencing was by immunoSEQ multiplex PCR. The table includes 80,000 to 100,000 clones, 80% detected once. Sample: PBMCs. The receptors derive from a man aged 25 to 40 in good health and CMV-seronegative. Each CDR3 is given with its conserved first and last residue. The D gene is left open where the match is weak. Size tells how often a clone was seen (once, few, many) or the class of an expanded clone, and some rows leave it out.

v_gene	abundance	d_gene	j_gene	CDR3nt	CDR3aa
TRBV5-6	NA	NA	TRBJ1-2	TGTGCCAGCAGCTTTACAGAATATGGCTACACCTTC	CASSFTEYGYTF
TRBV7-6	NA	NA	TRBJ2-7	TGTGCCAGCAGCCCCCGGACAGCCTCCTACGAGCAGTACTTC	CASSPRTASYEQYF
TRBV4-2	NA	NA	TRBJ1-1	TGTGCCAGCAGCCAAAGCCCGAACACTGAAGCTTTCTTT	CASSQSPNTEAFF
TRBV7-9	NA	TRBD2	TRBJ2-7	TGTGCCAGCAGCTCCTCTAGCGGGAGCTACGAGCAGTACTTC	CASSSSSGSYEQYF
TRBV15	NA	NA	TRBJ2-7	TGTGCCACCAGCAGAGGCGAGAGCTCCTACGAGCAGTACTTC	CATSRGESSYEQYF
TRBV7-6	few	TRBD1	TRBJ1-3	TGTGCCAGCAGCTCGTCGACAGGGGGAGGCCTCTCTGGAAACACCATATATTTT	CASSSSTGGGLSGNTIYF
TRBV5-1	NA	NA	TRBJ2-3	TGCGCCAGCAGCTTGGCGCGGGCGAATACGCAGTATTTT	CASSLARANTQYF
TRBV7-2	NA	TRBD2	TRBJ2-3	TGTGCCAGCAGCTTAGTAATCCCCGGACTAGCGGGAGGCCTTACGCAGTATTTT	CASSLVIPGLAGGLTQYF
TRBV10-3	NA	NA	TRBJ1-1	TGTGCCATCAGTGACAGTAACACTGAAGCTTTCTTT	CAISDSNTEAFF
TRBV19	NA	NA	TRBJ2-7	TGTGCCAGCGTGGACAGCTCCTACGAGCAGTACTTC	CASVDSSYEQYF
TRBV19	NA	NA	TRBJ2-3	TGTGCCAGTAGTACCGGACTTGGCACAGATACGCAGTATTTT	CASSTGLGTDTQYF
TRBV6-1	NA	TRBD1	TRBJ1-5	TGTGCCAGCAGGGAAATCCCGACAGGGGCGAGCAATCAGCCCCAGCATTTT	CASREIPTGASNQPQHF
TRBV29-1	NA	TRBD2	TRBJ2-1	TGCAGCGTTGGGGGCGGGAGTGCCCATGAGCAGTTCTTC	CSVGGGSAHEQFF
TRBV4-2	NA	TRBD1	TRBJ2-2	TGTGCCAGCAGCCAAGTAACAGGGGACACCGGGGAGCTGTTTTTT	CASSQVTGDTGELFF
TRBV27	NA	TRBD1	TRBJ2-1	TGTGCCAGCAGTTTATCTCCCGGGACAGGGGTCAACAATGAGCAGTTCTTC	CASSLSPGTGVNNEQFF
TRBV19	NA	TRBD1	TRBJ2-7	TGTGCCAGTACCGCTACAGGGGGCAACGAGCAGTACTTC	CASTATGGNEQYF
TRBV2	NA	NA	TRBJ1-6	TGTGCCAGCACGCAGGGGTTTAGTAATTCACCCCTCCACTTT	CASTQGFSNSPLHF
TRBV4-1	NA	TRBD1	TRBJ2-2	TGCGCCAGCAGCCACAAAAAGGGTGGACAGGGGGTGAACACCGGGGAGCTGTTTTTT	CASSHKKGGQGVNTGELFF
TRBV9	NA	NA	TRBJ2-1	TGTGCCAGCAGCGCGTTTGAAGAGGATGAGCAGTTCTTC	CASSAFEEDEQFF
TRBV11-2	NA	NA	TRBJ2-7	TGTGCCAGCAGCTTAACACACCCTAGGGGTTCCTACGAGCAGTACTTC	CASSLTHPRGSYEQYF
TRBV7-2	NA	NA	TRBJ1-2	TGTGCCAGCAGCTTAGGGTCGGCTAACTATGGCTACACCTTC	CASSLGSANYGYTF
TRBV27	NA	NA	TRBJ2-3	TGTGCCAGCAGTAGCCAGGTCGCCTTCACAGATACGCAGTATTTT	CASSSQVAFTDTQYF
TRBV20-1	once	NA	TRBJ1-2	TGCAGTGCTAGAAGCTTCTATGGCTACACCTTC	CSARSFYGYTF
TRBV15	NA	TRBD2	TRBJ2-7	TGTGCCACCAGCAGAGGGGGGACTAGCGGGTTGAACGAGCAGTACTTC	CATSRGGTSGLNEQYF
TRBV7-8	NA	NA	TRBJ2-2	TGTGCCAGCAGCTCGCTACAGGGTACCGGGGAGCTGTTTTTT	CASSSLQGTGELFF
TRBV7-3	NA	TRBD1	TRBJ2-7	TGTGCCAGCAGCTCCCGACAGGGGAACGAGCAGTACTTC	CASSSRQGNEQYF
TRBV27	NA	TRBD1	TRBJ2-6	TGTGCCAGCAGTCAACAGGGGAGTTACTCTGGGGCCAACGTCCTGACTTTC	CASSQQGSYSGANVLTF
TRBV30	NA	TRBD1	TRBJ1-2	TGTGCCTGGGCCCCCGGGACAGGGAGCGGCTACACCTTC	CAWAPGTGSGYTF
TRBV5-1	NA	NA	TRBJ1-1	TGCGCCAGCAGCTTGGACCCTCAGACAAGGAACACTGAAGCTTTCTTT	CASSLDPQTRNTEAFF
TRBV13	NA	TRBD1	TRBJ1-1	TGTGCCAGCAGTGACAGGGGTTACACTGAAGCTTTCTTT	CASSDRGYTEAFF
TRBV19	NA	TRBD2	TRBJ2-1	TGTGCCAGTAGTATCGGAGCGGGGGGCCCCTCATCCTACAATGAGCAGTTCTTC	CASSIGAGGPSSYNEQFF
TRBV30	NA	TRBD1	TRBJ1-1	TGTGCCTGCAGAAACCGGGACAGGGTAGCTTTCTTT	CACRNRDRVAFF
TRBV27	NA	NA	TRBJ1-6	TGTGCCAGCAGTTTTTGGCCAGGGTCTAATTCACCCCTCCACTTT	CASSFWPGSNSPLHF
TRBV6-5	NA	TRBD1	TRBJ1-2	TGTGCCAGCAGTTACACAGGGGCCCTCTATGGCTACACCTTC	CASSYTGALYGYTF